One and the same sample provided the 15 T cell receptor beta chains below, sequenced in a study of neurological immune-mediated disorders. TCRdb used MiXCR to reprocess the 5' RACE reads, holding one entry per CDR3 protein. Of some 30,000 distinct CDR3 sequences listed, around 17% were seen once; the top ten hold about 5%. Regarding time point: technical triplicate 3. Sequencing was carried out using CD4+ T cells from blood. The receptor set was obtained from a female donor with HTLV-1-associated myelopathy (HAM/TSP).

This clonotype is judged medium-sized. The chain couples TRBV5-1 to TRBJ2-3; 13 bases match TRBD2. The V gene's germline CDR1 is SGHRS and CDR2 YFSETQ. The V and J ends lost 4 bases and 4 bases, in that order; junction bases with no gene match: 3. There are 15 residues in the CDR3. CDR3 loop: CASSGGLAGPDTQYF. CDR3 DNA sequence: TGCGCCAGCAGCGGGGGACTAGCGGGACCAGATACGCAGTATTTT.

As regards this clonotype: A junction end diverges from the germline sequence, so it may reflect a read error. The chain uses TRBV9 and TRBJ2-7, with a tentative D call TRBD2 (5 bases). The CDR3 length is 15 residues. Germline V gene data show CDR1 as SGDLS and CDR2 as YYNGEE. This chain's CDR3 is CVSSIDGEISYEQYF. DNA of the CDR3: TGTGTCAGCAGCATAGACGGGGAAATATCCTACGAGCAGTACTTC.

As regards this clonotype: Sequence at one end of the junction differs from germline and may be a read error. J is TRBJ2-1 and V is TRBV5-1; D unresolved. This CDR3 contains 17 residues. In germline, CDR1 is SGHRS, CDR2 YFSETQ. CDR3 sequence (DNA): TGCGCCAGCAGATTGGCAACCAGCCGGGTATCCTACAATGAGCAGTTCTTC. Its protein is CASRLATSRVSYNEQFF.

This clonotype has ten or more counts. The V call is TRBV5-5, the J call TRBJ2-5; D perhaps matches TRBD2 (6 bases). CDR1 SGHKS and CDR2 YYEKEE come from the germline V gene (reference sequence). V dropped 2 bases and J dropped 9 bases, with 20 bases sitting between them. The CDR3 sequence is 15 residues long. The CDR3 protein is CASSFGGTGAIAQYF. The DNA of the CDR3 is TGTGCCAGCAGCTTCGGCGGGACTGGAGCCATCGCCCAGTACTTC.

The V and J genes are TRBV9 and TRBJ2-1, with D perhaps matching TRBD1 (5 bases). This CDR3 comprises 13 residues. Trimming took 0 bases from V and 8 from J, leaving 9 bases between them. The germline CDR1 and CDR2 sequences are SGDLS and YYNGEE. CDR3 coding DNA: TGTGCCAGCAGCGTAGTCAGGGATCATGAGCAGTTCTTC. Its translation is CASSVVRDHEQFF. The entire variable domain, with the rest obtained from reference TRBV9 and TRBJ2-1, is as follows: DSGVTQTPKHLITATGQRVTLRCSPRSGDLSVYWYQQSLDQGLQFLIQYYNGEERAKGNILERFSAQQFPDLHSELNLSSLELGDSALYFCASSVVRDHEQFFGPGTRLTVL.

The chain carries TRBV5-1 and TRBJ1-6; possibly TRBD1 for D (5 bases). The CDR3 runs to 14 residues. V was pared by 4 bases and J by 9 bases, with 14 bases between. Per germline, CDR1 SGHRS and CDR2 YFSETQ. The CDR3 is CASSIGTQSSPLHF. The CDR3 DNA reads as TGCGCCAGCAGCATCGGGACGCAGAGTTCACCCCTCCACTTT.

V and J are TRBV20-1 and TRBJ2-7; D may match TRBD1 or TRBD2 (5 bases each). Trimming stripped 0 bases from V and 4 bases from J, with 22 bases between. Germline V gene sequence: CDR1 DFQATT, CDR2 SNEGSKA (reference sequence). The CDR3 length is 17 residues. The CDR3 DNA reads TGCAGTGCTAGAGATTTTCGGGACCGCGTAGAGCCTTACGAGCAGTACTTC. This gives the protein CSARDFRDRVEPYEQYF.

This clonotype was recorded at least ten times. CDR3 DNA sequence: TGTGCCAGCAGTGACGGACGGTACAATGAGCAGTTCTTC. Protein product: CASSDGRYNEQFF. The gene calls are TRBV2 and TRBJ2-1; D unresolved. CDR3 size: 13 residues. The ends were cut back, 3 bases at V and 4 bases at J, with 7 bases in the middle. Germline V CDR1 and CDR2: SNHLY, FYNNEI. The full variable domain, in which reference TRBV2 and TRBJ2-1 provide the parts outside the CDR3, is EPEVTQTPSHQVTQMGQEVILRCVPISNHLYFYWYRQILGQKVEFLVSFYNNEISEKSEIFDDQFSVERPDGSNFTLKIRSTKLEDSAMYFCASSDGRYNEQFFGPGTRLTVL.

This clonotype was seen many times. One end of the junction fails to match germline, which may point to a read error. V and J are TRBV6-5 and TRBJ1-6; 8 bases fit TRBD1. CDR3 length: 14 amino acids. CDR1 MNHEY and CDR2 SVGAGI come from the germline V gene. For the CDR3, the DNA is TGTGTCAGCAGTCCGGACAGGGCAGGGTCACCCCTCCACTTT. Encoded protein: CVSSPDRAGSPLHF.

This clonotype was recorded at least ten times. CDR3 nucleotide sequence: TGTGCCAGCAGTGACGACAGGGATGAAAAACTGTTTTTT. Protein: CASSDDRDEKLFF. The chain links TRBV2 to TRBJ1-4; 7 bases fit TRBD1. V lost 3 bases to trimming and J lost 6 bases; unmatched junction nucleotides: 1. The CDR3 runs to 13 residues. The germline gives CDR1 SNHLY, CDR2 FYNNEI.

Regarding this clonotype: Without the conserved terminal phenylalanine or tryptophan, this CDR3 likely stems from a read error. The chain uses TRBV15 and TRBJ1-4; tentatively, D is TRBD1 (5 bases). Germline loops: CDR1 LNHNV, CDR2 YYDKDF (reference sequence). CDR3 length: 15 amino acids. CDR3 nucleotide sequence: TGTTCCACCAGCAGCATGGAGGGGTCGGGTGAAAAACTGTTTTCT. Its protein product is CSTSSMEGSGEKLFS.

The chain carries TRBV4-1 and TRBJ2-7; TRBD1 matches 9 bases. Germline V gives CDR1 MGHRA, CDR2 YSYEKL. V gave up 4 bases and J gave up 7 bases; unmatched junction bases: 11. There are 15 residues in the CDR3. The CDR3 sequence: CASSPGQGISREQYF. The CDR3 nucleotides read TGCGCCAGCAGCCCGGGACAGGGAATCTCTCGTGAGCAGTACTTC.

The J gene is TRBJ2-3, the V gene TRBV6-1; D is unresolved. V shed 10 bases and J shed 1 base, with 24 bases lying between them. This CDR3 comprises 17 residues. Germline CDR1 reads MNHNS; CDR2 reads SASEGT. The CDR3 is CAITNAVAAWGTDTQYF. CDR3 nucleotide sequence: TGTGCCATAACGAACGCCGTGGCGGCTTGGGGCACAGATACGCAGTATTTT.

This clonotype was detected ten times or more. The chain has TRBV6-2 or TRBV6-3 and TRBJ1-6; 7 bases map to TRBD1. Germline CDR1 and CDR2: MNHEY and SVGEGT. V gave up 6 bases and J gave up 8 bases; unmatched junction bases: 7. This CDR3 has 14 residues. The CDR3 reads CASSPGTAYSPLHF. In DNA form, the CDR3 reads TGTGCCAGCAGCCCCGGGACAGCCTATTCACCCCTCCACTTT.

This clonotype was observed many times. This sequence joins TRBV2 and TRBJ2-2; D not certain. CDR3 length equals 15 residues. Trimming removed 7 bases at V and 0 bases at J, with 12 bases between. In germline, CDR1 is SNHLY, CDR2 FYNNEI. CDR3 nucleotide sequence: TGTGCCAGCAATCAGGAGCAGGCGAACACCGGGGAGCTGTTTTTT. Amino acids: CASNQEQANTGELFF.